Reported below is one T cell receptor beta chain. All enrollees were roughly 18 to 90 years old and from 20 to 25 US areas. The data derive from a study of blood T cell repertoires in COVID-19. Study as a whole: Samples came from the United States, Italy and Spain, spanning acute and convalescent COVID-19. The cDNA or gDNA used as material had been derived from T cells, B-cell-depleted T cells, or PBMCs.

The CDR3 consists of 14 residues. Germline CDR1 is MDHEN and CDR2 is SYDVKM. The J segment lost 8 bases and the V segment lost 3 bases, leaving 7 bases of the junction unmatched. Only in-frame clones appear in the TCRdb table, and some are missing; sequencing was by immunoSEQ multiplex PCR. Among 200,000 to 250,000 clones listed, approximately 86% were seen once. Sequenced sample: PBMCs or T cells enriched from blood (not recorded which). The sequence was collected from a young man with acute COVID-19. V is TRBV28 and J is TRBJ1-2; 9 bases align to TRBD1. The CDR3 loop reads CASSLMTGTGGYTF. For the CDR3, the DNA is TGTGCCAGCAGTTTGATGACCGGGACAGGGGGCTACACCTTC.